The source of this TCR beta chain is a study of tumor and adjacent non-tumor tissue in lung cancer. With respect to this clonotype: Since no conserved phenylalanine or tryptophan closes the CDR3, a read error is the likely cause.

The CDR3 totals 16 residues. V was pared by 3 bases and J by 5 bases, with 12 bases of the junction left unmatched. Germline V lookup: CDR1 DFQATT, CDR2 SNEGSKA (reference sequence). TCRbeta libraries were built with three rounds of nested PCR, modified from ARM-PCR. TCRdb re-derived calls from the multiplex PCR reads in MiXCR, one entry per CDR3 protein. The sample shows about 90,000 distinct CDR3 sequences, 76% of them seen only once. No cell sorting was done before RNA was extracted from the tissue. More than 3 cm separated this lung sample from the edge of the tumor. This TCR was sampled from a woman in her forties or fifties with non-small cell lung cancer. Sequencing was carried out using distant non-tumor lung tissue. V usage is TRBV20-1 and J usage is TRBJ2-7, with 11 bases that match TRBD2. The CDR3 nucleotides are TGCAGTGCTAGCCCCCAGGAAATAGCGGGGGGGCACGAGCAGTACTCC. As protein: CSASPQEIAGGHEQYS.